This TCR beta chain was identified in a study of response to subunit inactivated influenza vaccine. A few counts support this clonotype. One entry per CDR3 protein, called by TCRdb with MiXCR from the RT-PCR reads. The table records 500,000 to 600,000 distinct CDR3 sequences, roughly 12% of them present only once. The germline V gene has CDR1 SGHRS and CDR2 YFSETQ. The V end was cut by 4 bases, the J end by 2 bases, with 18 bases between. The CDR3 contains 16 residues. In addition, the sample was reused for a study of T cells expressing NK-cell markers. In that study: Template switching by 5'RACE with UMIs generated the TCR beta cDNA. Beta-chain profiling covered CD3+CD56+NKG2C+, CD3+CD56+NKG2C- and CD3+CD56-NKG2C+ sorted subsets.

Source: PBMCs from blood, taken on the day of vaccination. The V gene is TRBV5-1, the J gene TRBJ2-5; D possibly corresponds to TRBD1 (6 bases). The TCR was taken from a man between 50 and 59 years old who received an inactivated influenza vaccine. The CDR3 DNA follows: TGCGCCAGCAGCCTCGGGACAAAGTTAGGGCAAGAGACCCAGTACTTC. The encoded protein is CASSLGTKLGQETQYF. The full variable domain, completed using reference TRBV5-1 and TRBJ2-5, is KAGVTQTPRYLIKTRGQQVTLSCSPISGHRSVSWYQQTPGQGLQFLFEYFSETQRNKGNFPGRFSGRQFSNSRSEMNVSTLELGDSALYLCASSLGTKLGQETQYFGPGTRLLVL.